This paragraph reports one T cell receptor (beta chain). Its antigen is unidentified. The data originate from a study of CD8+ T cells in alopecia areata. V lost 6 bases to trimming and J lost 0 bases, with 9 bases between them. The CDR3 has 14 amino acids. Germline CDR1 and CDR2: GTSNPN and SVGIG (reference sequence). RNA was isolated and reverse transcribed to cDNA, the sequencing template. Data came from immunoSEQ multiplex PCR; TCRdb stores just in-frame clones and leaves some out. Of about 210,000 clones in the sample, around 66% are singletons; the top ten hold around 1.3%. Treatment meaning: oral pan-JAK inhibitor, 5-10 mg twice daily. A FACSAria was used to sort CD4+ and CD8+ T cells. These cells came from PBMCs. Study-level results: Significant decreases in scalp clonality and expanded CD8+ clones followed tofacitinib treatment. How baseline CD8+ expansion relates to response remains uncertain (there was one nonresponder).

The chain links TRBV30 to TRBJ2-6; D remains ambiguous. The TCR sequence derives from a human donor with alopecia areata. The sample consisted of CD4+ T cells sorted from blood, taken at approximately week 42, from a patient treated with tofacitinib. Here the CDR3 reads CACRPTSGANVLTF. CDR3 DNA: TGTGCCTGCCGTCCGACCTCTGGGGCCAACGTCCTGACTTTC.